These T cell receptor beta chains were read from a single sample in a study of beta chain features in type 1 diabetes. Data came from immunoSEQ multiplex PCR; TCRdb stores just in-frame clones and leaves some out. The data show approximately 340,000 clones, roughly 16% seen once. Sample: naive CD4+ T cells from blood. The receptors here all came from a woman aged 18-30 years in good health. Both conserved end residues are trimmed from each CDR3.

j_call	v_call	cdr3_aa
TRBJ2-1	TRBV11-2	ASSWDKELGQF
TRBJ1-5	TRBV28	ASRAGTGGRPQH
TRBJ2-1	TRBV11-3	ASSFGLAGGRNEQF
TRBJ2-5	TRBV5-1	ASSSGLAGGGMETQY
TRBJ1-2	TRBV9	ASTRGNTYGYT
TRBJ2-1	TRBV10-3	AISGLAGGTNEQF
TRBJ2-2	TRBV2	ASSEALGRGELF
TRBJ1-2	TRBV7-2	ASSLGYRGGYT
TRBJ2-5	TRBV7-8	ASSYRVETQY
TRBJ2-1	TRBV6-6	ASIPTGQGGNEQF
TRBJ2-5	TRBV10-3	AIRLSGARGETQY
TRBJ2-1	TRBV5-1	ASSLAGGSGGNSYNEQF
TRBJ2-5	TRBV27	ASSLRTGGETQY
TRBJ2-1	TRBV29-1	SVESASGSSYNEQF
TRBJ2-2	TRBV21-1	ASSKVEGQVRSGTGELF
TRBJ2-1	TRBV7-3	ASSEGLAGAGEQF
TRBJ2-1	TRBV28	ASRTGVWNEQF
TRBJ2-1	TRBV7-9	ASSGGREQF
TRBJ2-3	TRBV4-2	ASRERQRGRTDTQY
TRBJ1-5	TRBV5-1	ASSLVGGNGQPQH
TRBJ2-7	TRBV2	ANRRDRGRFEY
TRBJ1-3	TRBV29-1	SVGGGISGNTIY
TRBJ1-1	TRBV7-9	ASSLAQHLNTEAF
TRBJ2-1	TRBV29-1	SVGTDPYNEQF
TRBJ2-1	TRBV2	ASSPPAGGEQF
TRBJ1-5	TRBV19	ASREARVGNQPQH